The entry that follows covers one TCR beta chain sequence. What it binds is unknown. This CDR3 spans 12 amino acids. Trimming took 8 bases from V and 6 from J, leaving 14 bases between them. Germline V lookup: CDR1 SEHNR, CDR2 FQNEAQ (reference sequence). This specimen comes from a study of CD8+CD57+ T cells in acquired aplastic anemia. Background on the study: Sorted CD4+ plus CD8+ cells gave DNA averaging approximately 2.9 ug. General study points: Patients shared 25 to 35 CD8+ CDR3 sequences with controls.

Genomic DNA, serving as template, underwent TCR beta VDJ and CDR3 profiling. TCRdb re-derived calls from the reads in MiXCR, one entry per CDR3 protein. This sample has fewer than 80,000 distinct CDR3 sequences, with about 70% found just once. All sequencing subjects had displayed CD8+CD57+ cell expansion on flow cytometry. The clonotype originates from a human donor with aplastic anemia. The sample consisted of sorted CD4+, CD8+, or CD8+CD57+ T cells (not recorded which) from PBMCs. V and J are TRBV7-9 and TRBJ2-7; the D is unclear. The CDR3 loop reads CASVWDTGEQYF. CDR3 bases: TGTGCCAGCGTATGGGATACGGGCGAGCAGTACTTC. The whole variable domain, filled in from reference TRBV7-9 and TRBJ2-7, reads DTGVSQNPRHKITKRGQNVTFRCDPISEHNRLYWYRQTLGQGPEFLTYFQNEAQLEKSRLLSDRFSAERPKGSFSTLEIQRTEQGDSAMYLCASVWDTGEQYFGPGTRLTVT.